This passage covers 10 T cell receptor beta chains from one sample sequenced in a study of T cell repertoires in cytomegalovirus infection. The antigens of these receptors remain unknown. TCRdb passed the reads through MiXCR, listing each CDR3 protein once. In the table there are a few hundred thousand distinct CDR3 sequences, 40% of which are singletons. Sequences were derived from cultured PBMCs, sampled from culture after CMV antigen stimulation. These receptors all stem from a human donor in good health (CMV status not recorded). Some clones in this sample may be carry-over from other donors' samples.

V usage is TRBV18 and J usage is TRBJ2-1; 7 bases line up with TRBD1. The CDR3 consists of 14 residues. Looked up from germline, CDR1 is KGHSH and CDR2 is LQKENI. V lost 3 bases, J lost 7 bases, and 6 bases stayed unmatched. The CDR3 nucleotides are TGTGCCAGCTCACCCGGGACAGATGAAAATGAGCAGTTCTTC. Amino acids: CASSPGTDENEQFF.

This clonotype was detected a few times. This chain links TRBV4-1 with TRBJ2-3; D is ambiguous. In germline, CDR1 is MGHRA, CDR2 YSYEKL. This CDR3 contains 13 residues. Deletions cut 3 bases from V and 1 base from J, with 5 bases between. CDR3 sequence: CASSHPGTDTQYF. The CDR3 DNA is TGCGCCAGCAGCCACCCGGGCACAGATACGCAGTATTTT.

This clonotype was seen more than once but under ten times. The chain recombines TRBV30 with TRBJ1-1; D gene uncertain. From germline, CDR1 is GTSNPN and CDR2 SVGIG (reference sequence). Trimming removed 1 base from V and 2 bases from J, with 8 bases in between. The CDR3 has 13 amino acids. CDR3 nucleotides: TGTGCCTGGAGTGCAGCGGGTAACACTGAAGCTTTCTTT. It is translated as CAWSAAGNTEAFF.

The rearrangement links TRBV15 to TRBJ1-1; 7 bases map to TRBD1. Germline V gives CDR1 LNHNV, CDR2 YYDKDF (reference sequence). The length of the CDR3 is 16 residues. V lost 3 bases and J lost 3; bases outside the gene matches: 10. CDR3 residues: CATSRGKGRGDTEAFF. CDR3 DNA sequence: TGTGCCACCAGCAGGGGGAAGGGCAGGGGGGACACTGAAGCTTTCTTT.

The CDR3 is CASSHRRAGGPNEQFF. In DNA, the CDR3 is TGTGCCAGTAGCCACCGGAGGGCGGGAGGGCCGAATGAGCAGTTCTTC. V is TRBV19 and J is TRBJ2-1, with TRBD2 matching 9 bases. The length of the CDR3 is 16 residues. The germline gives CDR1 LNHDA, CDR2 SQIVND (reference sequence). V was clipped by 6 bases and J by 7 bases; unmatched bases: 13. Combining the CDR3 with reference TRBV19 and TRBJ2-1 gives the whole variable domain DGGITQSPKYLFRKEGQNVTLSCEQNLNHDAMYWYRQDPGQGLRLIYYSQIVNDFQKGDIAEGYSVSREKKESFPLTVTSAQKNPTAFYLCASSHRRAGGPNEQFFGPGTRLTVL.

The chain employs TRBV11-2 and TRBJ2-7; TRBD1 aligns across 11 bases. Germline V gene data show CDR1 as SGHAT and CDR2 as FQNNGV. The CDR3 sequence is 14 residues long. The J segment lost 4 bases and the V segment lost 6 bases, leaving 5 bases of the junction unmatched. The CDR3 loop reads CASRTGQGAYEQYF. CDR3 DNA: TGTGCCAGCAGAACAGGACAGGGGGCTTACGAGCAGTACTTC.

The chain employs TRBV12-3 or TRBV12-4 and TRBJ2-5; 7 bases fit TRBD1. V lost 4 bases to trimming and J lost 5 bases; unmatched junction nucleotides: 7. The CDR3 is 14 residues long. The DNA of the CDR3 is TGTGCCAGCAGTTCCCAGGACAGGTTTGAGACCCAGTACTTC. This sequence encodes CASSSQDRFETQYF.

The chain carries TRBV10-3 and TRBJ2-5; 8 nucleotides match TRBD2. The junction had 4 bases not matched to a gene; V was cut back by 4 bases and J by 3 bases. The CDR3 totals 14 residues. The V gene's germline CDR1 is ENHRY and CDR2 SYGVKD. In DNA form, the CDR3 reads TGTGCCATCAGTGGAGGACTAGCTGAAGAGACCCAGTACTTC. As protein: CAISGGLAEETQYF.

V is TRBV7-2 and J is TRBJ2-6; D may be TRBD2 (6 bases). There are 14 residues in the CDR3. Germline CDR1 is SGHTA and CDR2 is FQGNSA. With 4 bases removed from V and 4 bases from J, the gap between germline ends came to 8 bases. CDR3 protein: CASSSLAGANVLTF. CDR3 in DNA: TGTGCCAGCAGCTCTCTAGCGGGGGCCAACGTCCTGACTTTC.

The gene calls are TRBV28 and TRBJ2-4; TRBD1 matches at 8 bases. The V gene end was trimmed by 5 bases and the J gene end by 7 bases; junction bases not matched to a gene: 4. Germline V gives CDR1 MDHEN, CDR2 SYDVKM. This CDR3 is 13 amino acids long. CDR3 sequence reads: CASSLYRGNIQYF. The CDR3 DNA is TGTGCCAGCAGTCTTTACAGGGGGAACATTCAGTACTTC.